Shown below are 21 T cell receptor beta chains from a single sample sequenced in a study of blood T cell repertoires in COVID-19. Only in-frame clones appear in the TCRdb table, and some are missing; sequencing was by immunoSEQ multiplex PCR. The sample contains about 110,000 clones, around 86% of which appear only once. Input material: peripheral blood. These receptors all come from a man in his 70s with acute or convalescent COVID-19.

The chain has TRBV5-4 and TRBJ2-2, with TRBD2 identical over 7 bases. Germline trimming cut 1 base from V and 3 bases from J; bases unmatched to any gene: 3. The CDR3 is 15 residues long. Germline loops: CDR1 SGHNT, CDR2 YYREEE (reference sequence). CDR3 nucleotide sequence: TGTGCCAGCAGCTTGCCTAGCGGAGACACCGGGGAGCTGTTTTTT. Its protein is CASSLPSGDTGELFF.

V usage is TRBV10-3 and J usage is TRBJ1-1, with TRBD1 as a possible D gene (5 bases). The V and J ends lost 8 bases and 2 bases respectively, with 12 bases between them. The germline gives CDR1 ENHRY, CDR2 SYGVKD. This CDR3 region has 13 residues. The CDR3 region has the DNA TGTGCCATCGGCGGGGGGGACAACACTGAAGCTTTCTTT. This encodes CAIGGGDNTEAFF.

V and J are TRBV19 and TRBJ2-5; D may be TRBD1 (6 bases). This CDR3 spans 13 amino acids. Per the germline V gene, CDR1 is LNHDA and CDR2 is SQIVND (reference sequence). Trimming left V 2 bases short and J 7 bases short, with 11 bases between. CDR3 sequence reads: CASSISGVGTQYF. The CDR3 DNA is TGTGCCAGTAGTATATCAGGGGTGGGGACCCAGTACTTC.

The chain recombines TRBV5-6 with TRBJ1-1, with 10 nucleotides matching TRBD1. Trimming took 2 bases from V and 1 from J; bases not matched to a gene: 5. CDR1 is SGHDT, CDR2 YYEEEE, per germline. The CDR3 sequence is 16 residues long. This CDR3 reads CASSFRDRGQNTEAFF. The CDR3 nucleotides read TGTGCCAGCAGCTTCCGGGACAGGGGACAGAACACTGAAGCTTTCTTT.

The CDR3 loop is CASSQQHRGRLDTQYF. CDR3 DNA: TGTGCCAGTAGCCAACAACACAGGGGCCGGTTGGATACGCAGTATTTT. The rearrangement joins TRBV19 to TRBJ2-3; 7 nucleotides match TRBD1. Germline V gene data show CDR1 as LNHDA and CDR2 as SQIVND (reference sequence). The CDR3 extends over 16 amino acids. The V and J ends lost 6 bases and 6 bases, in that order; junction bases with no gene match: 15.

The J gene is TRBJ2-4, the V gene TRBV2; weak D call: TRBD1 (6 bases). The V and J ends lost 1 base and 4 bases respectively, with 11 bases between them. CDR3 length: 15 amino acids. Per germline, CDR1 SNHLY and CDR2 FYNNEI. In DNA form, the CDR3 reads TGTGCCAGCAGTGAAGTACGGACAGCGAAAAACATTCAGTACTTC. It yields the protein CASSEVRTAKNIQYF. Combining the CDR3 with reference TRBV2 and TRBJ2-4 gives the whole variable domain EPEVTQTPSHQVTQMGQEVILRCVPISNHLYFYWYRQILGQKVEFLVSFYNNEISEKSEIFDDQFSVERPDGSNFTLKIRSTKLEDSAMYFCASSEVRTAKNIQYFGAGTRLSVL.

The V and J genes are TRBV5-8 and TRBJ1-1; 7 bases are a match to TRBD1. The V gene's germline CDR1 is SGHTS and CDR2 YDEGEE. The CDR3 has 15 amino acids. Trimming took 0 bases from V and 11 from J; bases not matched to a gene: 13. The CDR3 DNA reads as TGTGCCAGCAGCTTGGCCGACAGGGCCGCTTCTGGGGCTTTCTTT. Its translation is CASSLADRAASGAFF.

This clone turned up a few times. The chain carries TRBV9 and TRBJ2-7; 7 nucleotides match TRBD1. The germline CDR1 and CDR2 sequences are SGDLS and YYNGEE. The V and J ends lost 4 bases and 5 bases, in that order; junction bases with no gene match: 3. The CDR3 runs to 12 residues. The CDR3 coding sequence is TGTGCCAGCAGCCCCGACAGGGACGAGCAGTACTTC. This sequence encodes CASSPDRDEQYF.

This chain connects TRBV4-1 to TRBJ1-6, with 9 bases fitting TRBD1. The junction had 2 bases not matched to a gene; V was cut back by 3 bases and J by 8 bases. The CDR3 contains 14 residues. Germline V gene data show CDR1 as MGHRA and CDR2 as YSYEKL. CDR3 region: CASSHGDRDSPLHF. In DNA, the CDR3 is TGCGCCAGCAGCCATGGGGACAGGGATTCACCCCTCCACTTT.

CDR3 residues: CASSESGQGSHEQYF. In DNA form, the CDR3 reads TGCGCCAGCAGTGAGTCGGGACAGGGAAGCCACGAGCAGTACTTC. The chain joins TRBV10-1 to TRBJ2-7, with TRBD1 matching over 9 bases. This CDR3 has 15 amino acids. The trim removed 0 bases at V and 5 bases at J, leaving 5 bases unmatched. The germline CDR1 and CDR2 sequences are WNHNN and SYGVQD (reference sequence).

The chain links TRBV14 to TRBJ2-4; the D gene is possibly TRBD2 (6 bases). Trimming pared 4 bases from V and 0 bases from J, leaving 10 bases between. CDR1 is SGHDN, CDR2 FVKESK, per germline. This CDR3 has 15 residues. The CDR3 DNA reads TGTGCCAGCAGCCGAGGAGGGATAGCCAAAAACATTCAGTACTTC. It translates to CASSRGGIAKNIQYF.

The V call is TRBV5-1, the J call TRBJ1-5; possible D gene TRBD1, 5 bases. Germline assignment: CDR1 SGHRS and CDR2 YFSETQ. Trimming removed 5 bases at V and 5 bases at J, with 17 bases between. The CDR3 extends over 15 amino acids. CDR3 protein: CASSQGPGGDQPQHF. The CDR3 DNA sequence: TGCGCCAGCAGTCAGGGCCCGGGAGGGGATCAGCCCCAGCATTTT.

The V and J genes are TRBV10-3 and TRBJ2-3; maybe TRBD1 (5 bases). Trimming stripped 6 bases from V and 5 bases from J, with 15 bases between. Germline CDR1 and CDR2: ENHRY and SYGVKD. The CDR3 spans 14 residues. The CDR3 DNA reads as TGTGCCATCAGGTCCCAGGGCGGAATAGATACGCAGTATTTT. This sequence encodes CAIRSQGGIDTQYF.

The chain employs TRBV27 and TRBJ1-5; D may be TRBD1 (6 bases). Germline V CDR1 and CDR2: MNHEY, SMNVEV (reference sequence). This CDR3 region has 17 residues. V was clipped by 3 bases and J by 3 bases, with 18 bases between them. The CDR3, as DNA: TGTGCCAGCAGTTTCAAGGGCAGGGGTGTAAACAATCAGCCCCAGCATTTT. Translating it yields CASSFKGRGVNNQPQHF.

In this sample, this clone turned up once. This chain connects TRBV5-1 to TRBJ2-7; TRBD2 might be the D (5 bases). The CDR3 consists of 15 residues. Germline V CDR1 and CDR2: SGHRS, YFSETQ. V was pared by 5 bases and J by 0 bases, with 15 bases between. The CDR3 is CASSPVALSSYEQYF. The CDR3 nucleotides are TGCGCCAGCAGTCCCGTAGCGTTGAGCTCCTACGAGCAGTACTTC.

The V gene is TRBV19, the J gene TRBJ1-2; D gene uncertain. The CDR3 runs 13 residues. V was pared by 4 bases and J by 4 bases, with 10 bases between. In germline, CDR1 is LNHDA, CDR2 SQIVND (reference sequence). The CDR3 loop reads CASSSRDIYGYTF. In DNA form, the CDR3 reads TGTGCCAGTAGTAGCCGGGATATCTATGGCTACACCTTC.

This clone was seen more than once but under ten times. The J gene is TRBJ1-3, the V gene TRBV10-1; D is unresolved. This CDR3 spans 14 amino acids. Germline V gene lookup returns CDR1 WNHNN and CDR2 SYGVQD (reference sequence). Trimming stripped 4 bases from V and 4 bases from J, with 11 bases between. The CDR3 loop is CASSGARSGNTIYF. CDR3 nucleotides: TGCGCCAGCAGTGGAGCTAGGAGCGGAAACACCATATATTTT.

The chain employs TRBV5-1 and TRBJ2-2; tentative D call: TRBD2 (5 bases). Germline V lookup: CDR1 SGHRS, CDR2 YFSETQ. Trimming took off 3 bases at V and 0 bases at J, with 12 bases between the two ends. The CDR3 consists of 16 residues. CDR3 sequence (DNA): TGCGCCAGCAGCTCGACCGGGGAAGCGAACACCGGGGAGCTGTTTTTT. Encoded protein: CASSSTGEANTGELFF.

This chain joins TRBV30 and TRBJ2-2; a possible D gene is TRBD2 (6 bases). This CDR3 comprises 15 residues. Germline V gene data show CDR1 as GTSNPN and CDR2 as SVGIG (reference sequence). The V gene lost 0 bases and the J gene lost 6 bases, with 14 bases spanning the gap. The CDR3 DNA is TGTGCCTGGAGTGTACTAACGGGACTCTCCGGGGAGCTGTTTTTT. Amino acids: CAWSVLTGLSGELFF.

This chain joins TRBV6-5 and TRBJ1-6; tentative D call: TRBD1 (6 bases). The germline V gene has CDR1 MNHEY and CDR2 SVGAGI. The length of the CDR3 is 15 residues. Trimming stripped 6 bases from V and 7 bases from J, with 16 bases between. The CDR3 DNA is TGTGCCAGCAGCCCCGAGGACAGACTAAATTCACCCCTCCACTTT. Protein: CASSPEDRLNSPLHF.

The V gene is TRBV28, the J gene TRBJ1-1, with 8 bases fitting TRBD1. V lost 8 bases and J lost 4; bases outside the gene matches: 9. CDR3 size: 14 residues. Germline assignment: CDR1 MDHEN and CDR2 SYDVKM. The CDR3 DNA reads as TGTGCCAGCGTCCCAGGACAGGGACGCACTGAAGCTTTCTTT. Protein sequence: CASVPGQGRTEAFF.